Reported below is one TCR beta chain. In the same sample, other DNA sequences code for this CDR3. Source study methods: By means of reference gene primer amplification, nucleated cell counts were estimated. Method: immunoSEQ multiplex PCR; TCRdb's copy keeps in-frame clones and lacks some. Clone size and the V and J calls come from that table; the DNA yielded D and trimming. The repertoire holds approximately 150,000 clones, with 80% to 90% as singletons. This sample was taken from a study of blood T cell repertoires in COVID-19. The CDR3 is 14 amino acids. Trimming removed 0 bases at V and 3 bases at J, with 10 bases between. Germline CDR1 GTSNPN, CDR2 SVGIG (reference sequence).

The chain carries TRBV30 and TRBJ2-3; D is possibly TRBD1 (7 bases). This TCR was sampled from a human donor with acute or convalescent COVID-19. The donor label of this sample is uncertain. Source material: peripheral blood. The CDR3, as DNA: TGTGCCTGGAGTGTTCCAGGGGGGACAGATACGCAGTATTTT. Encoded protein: CAWSVPGGTDTQYF.